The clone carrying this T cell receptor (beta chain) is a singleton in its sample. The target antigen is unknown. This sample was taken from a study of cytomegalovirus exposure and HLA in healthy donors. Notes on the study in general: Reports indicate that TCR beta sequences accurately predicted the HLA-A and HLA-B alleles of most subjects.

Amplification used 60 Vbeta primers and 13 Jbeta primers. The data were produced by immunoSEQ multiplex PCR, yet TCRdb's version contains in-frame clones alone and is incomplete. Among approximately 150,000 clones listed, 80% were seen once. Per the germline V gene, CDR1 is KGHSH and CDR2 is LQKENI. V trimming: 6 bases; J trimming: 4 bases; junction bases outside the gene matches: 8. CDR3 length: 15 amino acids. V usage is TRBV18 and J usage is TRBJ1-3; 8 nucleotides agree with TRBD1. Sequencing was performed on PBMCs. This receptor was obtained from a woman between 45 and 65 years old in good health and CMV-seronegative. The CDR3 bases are TGTGCCAGCTCCCCCGCCGGGACAGGAGGAAACACCATATATTTT. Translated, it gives CASSPAGTGGNTIYF.